These 20 T cell receptor beta chains were sequenced from one sample in a study of blood T cells in healthy people across ages. With a J-beta primer mix and a sample-barcoded 5' primer, a second PCR ran roughly 7 to 11 cycles. TCRdb itself ran the 5' RACE reads through MiXCR, one entry per CDR3 protein. The sample lists roughly 2 million distinct CDR3 sequences; around half were seen once. The sequencing input was blood. These receptors were collected from a woman aged 35 to 49 in good health.

V is TRBV20-1 and J is TRBJ2-4, with 15 bases aligning to TRBD2. The end of the DNA fits TRBJ2-5 better, so the J call may be wrong. CDR3 length: 14 residues. Germline CDR1 reads DFQATT; CDR2 reads SNEGSKA (reference sequence). CDR3 DNA sequence: TGCAGTGCTGGACTAGCGGGGGGGGTGGAGACCCAGTACTTC. This translates into CSAGLAGGVETQYF.

Details on this clonotype: The junction does not match germline at one end; this may be a read error. The gene calls are TRBV3-1 and TRBJ2-7, with 7 bases fitting TRBD1. The CDR3 is 16 residues long. Germline CDR1 LGHDT, CDR2 YNNKEL (reference sequence). CDR3 in DNA: TGTGCCTGCAGCCAAGGGTTAGGGGGCAAGAAACACGAGCAGTACTTC. Translating gives CACSQGLGGKKHEQYF.

The chain couples TRBV15 to TRBJ2-1, with 9 bases aligning to TRBD1. Germline CDR1 LNHNV, CDR2 YYDKDF (reference sequence). V was pared by 8 bases and J by 5 bases, with 4 bases of the junction left unmatched. This CDR3 is built from 13 residues. This CDR3 is CATWGQGNNEQFF. The CDR3 region has the DNA TGTGCCACCTGGGGACAGGGCAACAATGAGCAGTTCTTC.

This clonotype was seen only a few times. The chain is built from TRBV27 and TRBJ2-1, with TRBD2 identical over 7 bases. The V gene's germline CDR1 is MNHEY and CDR2 SMNVEV (reference sequence). After removal of 2 bases from V and 6 bases from J, the junction contained 7 bases not matched to a gene. The CDR3 has 15 residues. This CDR3 reads CASSLGASGGNEQFF. CDR3 in DNA: TGTGCCAGCAGTTTAGGGGCTAGCGGAGGCAATGAGCAGTTCTTC.

The chain employs TRBV9 and TRBJ1-6; D is possibly TRBD1 (6 bases). V was pared by 1 base and J by 6 bases, with 14 bases between. Germline values: CDR1 SGDLS, CDR2 YYNGEE. The CDR3 runs 16 residues. This CDR3 reads CASSVRAGAVNSPLHF. The CDR3 DNA is TGTGCCAGCAGCGTACGGGCAGGGGCCGTTAATTCACCCCTCCACTTT.

This rearrangement joins TRBV10-3 to TRBJ1-1; maybe TRBD1 (5 bases). In germline, CDR1 is ENHRY, CDR2 SYGVKD. The CDR3 has 17 residues. The V gene lost 3 bases and the J gene lost 3 bases, with 20 bases spanning the gap. This CDR3 reads CAISEFGARVRDTEAFF. In DNA form, the CDR3 reads TGTGCCATCAGTGAATTTGGTGCCAGGGTGAGGGACACTGAAGCTTTCTTT.

This clonotype was picked up a small number of times. The chain recombines TRBV6-2 or TRBV6-3 with TRBJ2-7; 7 positions agree with TRBD2. Germline CDR1 MNHEY, CDR2 SVGEGT. V shed 7 bases and J 0 bases; nucleotides not matched to a gene: 6. This CDR3 spans 14 amino acids. CDR3 coding DNA: TGTGCCAGCACTGAGCGGGGCAGCTCCTACGAGCAGTACTTC. Protein product: CASTERGSSYEQYF.

This chain joins TRBV20-1 and TRBJ2-3, with D possibly being TRBD2 (6 bases). The CDR3 contains 15 residues. The V end lost 6 bases, the J end lost 0 bases, and 16 bases lay between the germline ends. Germline lookup yields CDR1 DFQATT and CDR2 SNEGSKA (reference sequence). The CDR3 DNA reads TGCAGTGCCGACTTTACGGGGGTGAGCACAGATACGCAGTATTTT. This encodes CSADFTGVSTDTQYF.

The chain joins TRBV29-1 to TRBJ1-1, with D perhaps matching TRBD1 (5 bases). Germline CDR1 is SQVTM and CDR2 is ANQGSEA. The V and J ends lost 7 bases and 8 bases respectively, with 17 bases between them. The length of the CDR3 is 12 residues. The CDR3 coding sequence is TGCAGCGGCCCAACTGGGCAGGGAGAAGCTTTCTTT. This translates into CSGPTGQGEAFF.

The rearrangement joins TRBV28 to TRBJ2-5, with 12 nucleotides matching TRBD1. Trimming removed 5 bases from V and 3 bases from J; junction bases left unmatched: 10. Looked up from germline, CDR1 is MDHEN and CDR2 is SYDVKM. There are 17 residues in the CDR3. The chain's CDR3 is CASSPSFGTGGEETQYF. The CDR3 DNA reads TGTGCCAGCAGTCCTTCCTTCGGGACAGGGGGCGAAGAGACCCAGTACTTC.

The rearrangement joins TRBV6-5 to TRBJ1-1, with D tentatively TRBD1 (5 bases). Germline CDR1 MNHEY, CDR2 SVGAGI. V lost 0 bases and J lost 4, with 18 bases in between. This CDR3 spans 17 amino acids. CDR3 nucleotide sequence: TGTGCCAGCAGTTACTCGGGGTTCACAGGTCTACGCACTGAAGCTTTCTTT. Translation gives CASSYSGFTGLRTEAFF.

This clonotype was detected only a few times. The rearrangement joins TRBV25-1 to TRBJ2-3, with D possibly TRBD1 on 6 matching bases. The V gene lost 6 bases and the J gene lost 6 bases, with 13 bases spanning the gap. This CDR3 has 13 residues. The germline V gene encodes CDR1 MGHDK and CDR2 SYGVNS. The CDR3 sequence: CASSHRVYDTQYF. As DNA, the CDR3 is TGTGCCAGCAGCCACAGGGTTTACGATACGCAGTATTTT.

On this clonotype: The junction shows a germline mismatch at one end, possibly a read error. The chain couples TRBV7-2 to TRBJ2-3; 9 nucleotides match TRBD2. The V gene's germline CDR1 is SGHTA and CDR2 FQGNSA. The CDR3 length is 18 residues. The CDR3 DNA sequence: TGTGCCAGCAGCTTTTCCTTAGCGGGGGCAGGAGGAGCAGATGCGCAGTATTTT. It specifies CASSFSLAGAGGADAQYF.

Note on this clonotype: The junction and the germline gene differ at one end; a read error may be behind it. This chain links TRBV7-3 with TRBJ2-5, with 8 bases fitting TRBD1. This CDR3 is built from 14 residues. Germline loops: CDR1 SGHTA, CDR2 FQGTGA. CDR3 loop: CASSRGQGQGTQYF. The DNA of the CDR3 is TGTGCCAGCAGCCGTGGACAGGGACAAGGGACCCAGTACTTC. Full variable domain (missing parts from reference TRBV7-3 and TRBJ2-5): GAGVSQTPSNKVTEKGKYVELRCDPISGHTALYWYRQSLGQGPEFLIYFQGTGAADDSGLPNDRFFAVRPEGSVSTLKIQRTERGDSAVYLCASSRGQGQGTQYFGPGTRLLVL.

This clonotype was detected a few times. This chain's CDR3 is CASSEEGPYEQYF. In DNA form, the CDR3 reads TGCGCCAGCAGCGAAGAGGGACCCTACGAGCAGTACTTC. The rearrangement links TRBV5-1 to TRBJ2-7; D tentatively reads TRBD1 or TRBD2 (5 bases each). The CDR3 is made up of 13 amino acids. V was cut by 4 bases and J by 2 bases, with 10 bases left in between. Germline assignment: CDR1 SGHRS and CDR2 YFSETQ.

The sample holds a few counts of this clonotype. The gene calls are TRBV6-5 and TRBJ2-1, with a weak D call TRBD1 (6 bases). CDR1 and CDR2 from the germline V gene are MNHEY and SVGAGI. Deletions cut 5 bases from V and 0 bases from J, with 14 bases between. The CDR3 is 16 residues long. CDR3 sequence: CASSNPRGVSYNEQFF. CDR3 coding DNA: TGTGCCAGCAGTAACCCCAGGGGAGTCTCCTACAATGAGCAGTTCTTC.

This clonotype was counted a few times. The J gene is TRBJ1-2, the V gene TRBV5-1; 9 nucleotides line up with TRBD1. Germline CDR1 is SGHRS and CDR2 is YFSETQ. The ends lost 1 base at V and 9 bases at J; junction bases unmatched: 7. CDR3 length equals 14 residues. CDR3 nucleotide sequence: TGCGCCAGCAGCTTGACAGGGGGCTATGAAAGCTACACCTTC. This gives the protein CASSLTGGYESYTF. Full variable domain (missing parts from reference TRBV5-1 and TRBJ1-2): KAGVTQTPRYLIKTRGQQVTLSCSPISGHRSVSWYQQTPGQGLQFLFEYFSETQRNKGNFPGRFSGRQFSNSRSEMNVSTLELGDSALYLCASSLTGGYESYTFGSGTRLTVV.

The chain is built from TRBV24-1 and TRBJ2-7, with no clear D. Germline V gives CDR1 KGHDR, CDR2 SFDVKD. There are 11 residues in the CDR3. Trimming pared 6 bases from V and 6 bases from J, leaving 8 bases between. Here the CDR3 DNA reads TGTGCCACCAGTTTTGGAACCGAGCAGTACTTC. It codes for CATSFGTEQYF.

Here the CDR3 DNA reads TGTGCCAGCAGCCCTACGACAGAATACAATGAGCAGTACTTC. Amino acid sequence: CASSPTTEYNEQYF. The chain combines TRBV12-3 or TRBV12-4 with TRBJ2-7; possible D gene TRBD1, 5 bases. The V end was cut by 6 bases, the J end by 7 bases, with 19 bases between. The CDR3 covers 14 residues.

This rearrangement joins TRBV13 to TRBJ2-1; 11 bases match TRBD2. The germline V gene has CDR1 PRHDT and CDR2 FYEKMQ (reference sequence). V lost 4 bases to trimming and J lost 6 bases; unmatched junction nucleotides: 8. This CDR3 has 16 amino acids. The CDR3 is CASSSPGLAGGNEQFF. The CDR3 DNA reads TGTGCCAGCAGCTCCCCGGGTCTAGCGGGGGGCAATGAGCAGTTCTTC.